Below are 12 T cell receptor beta chains sequenced from a single sample in a study of tumor-infiltrating lymphocytes in primary liver carcinoma. Unsorted whole blood yielded the blood RNA, and germline DNA was also extracted. Starting material of roughly 550 ng total RNA yielded TCR beta cDNA via a constant-region primer. Modified slightly, ARM-PCR produced TCR beta libraries over three nested multiplex PCR rounds. Two initial PCR rounds of around 10 cycles each paired TRBV1-TRBV30 forward primers with a C-beta reverse primer. TCRdb redid the calling of the multiplex PCR reads with MiXCR, one entry per CDR3 protein. The repertoire includes fewer than 400,000 distinct CDR3 sequences, 55% to 65% of them detected once, and approximately 9.4% sits in the top ten. Material for sequencing was peripheral blood. The receptors were sampled from a man aged 35-49 years with primary liver carcinoma and hepatitis B virus infection.

This clonotype occurred once. The conserved final phenylalanine or tryptophan is absent from the CDR3, which likely points to a read error. This chain links TRBV11-1 with TRBJ1-6; D might be TRBD1 (5 bases). CDR1 is SGHAT and CDR2 is FQDESV in the germline V gene (reference sequence). V was clipped by 8 bases and J by 9 bases, with 14 bases between them. The CDR3 is made up of 13 amino acids. The CDR3 bases are TGTGCCAGCGGCCGGACACTGATTTCACCCCTCCACTCT. This gives the protein CASGRTLISPLHS.

To note about this clonotype: Compared with germline, one end of the junction differs, possibly owing to a read error. This chain joins TRBV11-1 and TRBJ2-1; D call uncertain. The length of the CDR3 is 13 residues. Looked up from germline, CDR1 is SGHAT and CDR2 is FQDESV (reference sequence). CDR3 DNA: TGTGTCAGCAGCGCGGAGCCCTACAATGAGCAGCTCTTC. It yields the protein CVSSAEPYNEQLF.

Regarding this clonotype: One end of the junction does not line up with germline, which may come from a read error. The chain uses TRBV6-5 and TRBJ2-3; possibly TRBD1 for D (5 bases). CDR1 is MNHEY, CDR2 SVGAGI, per germline. The CDR3 is 14 residues long. CDR3 bases: TGTGCCAACAGTTACGAGACAGAGACAGATACGCAGTATTTT. This codes for CANSYETETDTQYF.

V usage is TRBV2 and J usage is TRBJ1-5; weak D call: TRBD1 (5 bases). Germline assignment: CDR1 SNHLY and CDR2 FYNNEI. The CDR3 extends over 14 amino acids. Trimming removed 5 bases at V and 11 bases at J, with 19 bases between. The CDR3 reads CASSKEGLGISQHF. In DNA form, the CDR3 reads TGTGCCAGCAGTAAAGAGGGGTTAGGGATTTCCCAGCATTTT.

As regards this clonotype: Possible read error: a much larger clone is one base away. The chain is built from TRBV4-1 and TRBJ2-7; tentatively, D is TRBD1 (5 bases). This CDR3 comprises 15 residues. Per germline, CDR1 MGHRA and CDR2 YSYEKL. The CDR3 sequence is CASSQGAGQTYELYF. The DNA for the CDR3 is TGCGCCAGCAGCCAAGGCGCAGGGCAAACCTACGAGCTGTACTTC.

The gene calls are TRBV7-9 and TRBJ2-7, with 8 bases fitting TRBD1. Per the germline V gene, CDR1 is SEHNR and CDR2 is FQNEAQ (reference sequence). The CDR3 loop spans 14 amino acids. Trimming cost V 5 bases and J 5 bases; bases outside gene matches: 8. The CDR3 DNA follows: TGTGCCAGCAGCACCGGACAGGGTTCGAACGAGCAGTACTTC. Amino acid sequence: CASSTGQGSNEQYF.

A note on this clonotype: A read error may explain this, as a much larger clone is one base away. This chain links TRBV7-9 with TRBJ2-7; the D gene is possibly TRBD2 (6 bases). Germline values: CDR1 SEHNR, CDR2 FQNEAQ (reference sequence). This CDR3 has 11 amino acids. V dropped 10 bases and J dropped 4 bases, with 11 bases sitting between them. The CDR3 DNA reads TGTGCCACCGGGGGTAATTACGAGCAGTACTTC. As protein: CATGGNYEQYF.

On this clonotype itself: One junction end disagrees with the germline gene, perhaps due to a read error. This sequence joins TRBV7-8 and TRBJ2-2, with D tentatively TRBD1 (6 bases). CDR3 length equals 15 residues. The germline V gene has CDR1 SGHVS and CDR2 FQNEAQ. CDR3 nucleotide sequence: TGTGCCAGAAGCTCTACAGGGAGGAACACCGGGGAGCTGTTTTTT. Translating gives CARSSTGRNTGELFF.

The rearrangement uses TRBV7-3 and TRBJ1-1, with a possible D match to TRBD1 (6 bases). V lost 5 bases, J lost 6 bases, and 10 bases lay in between. The CDR3 is 12 amino acids. Germline CDR1 SGHTA, CDR2 FQGTGA. This CDR3 is CASSNGGPEAFF. In DNA form, the CDR3 reads TGTGCCAGCAGCAACGGGGGGCCTGAAGCTTTCTTT.

This clonotype was counted a few times. This may arise from a read error, as a much more abundant clone is one base away. The chain carries TRBV29-1 and TRBJ2-4, with 7 bases lining up with TRBD2. The CDR3 runs 12 residues. Germline CDR1 is SQVTM and CDR2 is ANQGSEA. The trim removed 5 bases at V and 8 bases at J, leaving 6 bases unmatched. CDR3 sequence (DNA): TGCAGCGTTACGGGGGGTGGGGACATTCAGTACTTC. This encodes CSVTGGGDIQYF.

To note about this clonotype: The missing conserved phenylalanine or tryptophan at the end of this CDR3 makes a read error likely. The chain employs TRBV7-9 and TRBJ2-5, with TRBD1 as a possible D gene (6 bases). This CDR3 is built from 14 residues. Germline CDR1 reads SEHNR; CDR2 reads FQNEAQ (reference sequence). CDR3 sequence: CVSRTGTIQETQYL. CDR3 nucleotide sequence: TGTGTCAGCAGAACCGGGACAATCCAAGAGACCCAGTACCTC.

There are a few counts of this clonotype. At one end the junction does not follow the germline gene, possibly because of a read error. This chain links TRBV4-3 with TRBJ2-1; D not certain. CDR3 length: 16 residues. Germline V gives CDR1 LGHNA, CDR2 YSLEER. The CDR3: CASGQDPYSEYNEQFF. The CDR3, as DNA: TGCGCCAGCGGCCAAGATCCCTACTCAGAGTACAATGAGCAGTTCTTC.